A single TCR beta chain is shown here with its context. This record belongs to a study of blood T cell repertoires in COVID-19. Overall study context: From T cells, B-cell-depleted T cells, or PBMCs came the material, which was cDNA or gDNA.

This CDR3 is built from 15 residues. The junction had 3 bases not matched to a gene; V was cut back by 0 bases and J by 1 base. Per germline, CDR1 SGHRS and CDR2 YFSETQ. Profiling relied on immunoSEQ multiplex PCR, and the TCRdb table lists in-frame clones only, not all of them. The sample shows over 150,000 clones, about 83% of them seen only once. The TCR was taken from a woman aged 18-35 years who had recovered from COVID-19. The gene calls are TRBV5-1 and TRBJ2-5; TRBD1 matches 7 bases. The sequenced sample consisted of peripheral blood. The CDR3 bases are TGCGCCAGCAGCTTGGCACAGGGGACCCAAGAGACCCAGTACTTC. The encoded protein is CASSLAQGTQETQYF.